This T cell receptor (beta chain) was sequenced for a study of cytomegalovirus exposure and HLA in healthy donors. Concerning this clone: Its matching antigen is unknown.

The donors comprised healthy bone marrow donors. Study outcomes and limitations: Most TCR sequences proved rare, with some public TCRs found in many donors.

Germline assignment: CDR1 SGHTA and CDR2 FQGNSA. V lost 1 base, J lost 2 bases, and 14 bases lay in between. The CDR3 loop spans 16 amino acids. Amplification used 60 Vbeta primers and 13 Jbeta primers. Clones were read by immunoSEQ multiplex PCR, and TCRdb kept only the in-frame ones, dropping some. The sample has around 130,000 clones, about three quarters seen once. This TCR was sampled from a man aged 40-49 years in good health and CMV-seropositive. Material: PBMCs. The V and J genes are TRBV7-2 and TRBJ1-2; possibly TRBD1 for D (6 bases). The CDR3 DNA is TGTGCCAGCAGCTTAGTGGGGGCGACTTCGAACTATGGCTACACCTTC. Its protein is CASSLVGATSNYGYTF.